This TCR beta chain was identified during a study of tumor-infiltrating lymphocytes in primary liver carcinoma. Findings of the study overall: Because the samples were bulk unsorted, the study did not compare CD4+ and CD8+ repertoires.

Unsorted whole blood supplied the RNA, and germline DNA was extracted too. In the case of this clonotype: The antigen remains unidentified.

Making TCR beta cDNA involved around 510 ng total RNA and a constant-region primer. Three nested multiplex PCR rounds of slightly modified ARM-PCR generated TCR beta libraries. A C-beta reverse primer and TRBV1-TRBV30 forward primers served in each of the first two PCR rounds, at 9 to 10 cycles apiece. TCRdb recomputed calls from the multiplex PCR reads with MiXCR, one row per CDR3 protein. The sample lists approximately 210,000 distinct CDR3 sequences, about two thirds occurring once. The germline V and J ends were trimmed by 8 bases and 11 bases, with 9 bases remaining between them. The CDR3 has 10 amino acids. The V gene's germline CDR1 is MDHEN and CDR2 SYDVKM.

The V gene is TRBV28, the J gene TRBJ1-4; D is undetermined. Sequenced input: peripheral blood. The receptor was derived from a woman aged 60 to 75 with primary liver carcinoma and hepatitis B virus infection. For the CDR3, the DNA is TGTGCCAGCGGCCTACGGAAACTGTTTTTT. Translated, it gives CASGLRKLFF.